The subject of this entry is one T cell receptor beta chain. Its antigen is unidentified. The sample belongs to a study of a mutant IDH1 vaccine in newly diagnosed glioma. Study information: Males made up approximately 60% and females 37.5% of treated patients, whose mean age was about 40 years. Patients had received radiotherapy, temozolomide, or both previously, most receiving both.

Time point indicated: week 23, last vaccination. Vaccine doses each comprised 300 ug of mutant IDH1 20-mer peptide, with topical imiquimod. In germline, CDR1 is SGHKS, CDR2 YYEKEE (reference sequence). V shed 4 bases, J shed 5 bases, and the junction held 5 bases outside the gene matches. There are 13 residues in the CDR3. Profiling relied on immunoSEQ multiplex PCR, and the TCRdb table lists in-frame clones only, not all of them. The data hold tens of thousands of clones, with approximately 85% observed a single time. The V call is TRBV5-5, the J call TRBJ1-2; 7 bases match TRBD1. The specimen was PBMCs, collected from a glioma patient whose treatment included an IDH1 peptide vaccine. The TCR originated in a woman aged 45 to 65 with glioma. CDR3 bases: TGTGCCAGCAGCGGAGGGGGCCGGTATGGCTACACCTTC. Protein: CASSGGGRYGYTF.